Listed below are T cell receptor beta chains from one sample, sequenced in a study of blood T cells in healthy people across ages. TCRdb re-analysed the 5' RACE reads in MiXCR, keeping a single row per CDR3 protein. The table lists around 800,000 distinct CDR3 sequences, about 53% of them singletons. Sequencing was performed on blood. Receptors originate from a man at least 80 years old in good health. The CDR3 runs from the conserved cysteine through the conserved F or W. Each record gives: clone size, D gene, V gene, J gene, CDR3 DNA, CDR3 protein. The D gene is left open where the match is weak. Clone size is shown for a subset of rows, as once, few, many or a class of expanded clone.

size: -; D: TRBD2; V: TRBV7-9; J: TRBJ2-7; DNA: TGTGCCAGCAGCCGAGCCTGGGAAAAGACTAGCGGGAGTGCCGAGCAGTACTTC; CDR3: CASSRAWEKTSGSAEQYF
size: -; D: TRBD2; V: TRBV20-1; J: TRBJ2-1; DNA: TGCAGTGCTATTGGGCTAGCGGGAGACAATGAGCAGTTCTTC; CDR3: CSAIGLAGDNEQFF
size: -; D: -; V: TRBV7-9; J: TRBJ2-5; DNA: TGTGCCAGCAGCCTGGAGGGGAATGAGCAGTACTTC; CDR3: CASSLEGNEQYF
size: -; D: TRBD2; V: TRBV18; J: TRBJ2-5; DNA: TGTGCCAGCTCCGGACTAGCGGGAGCGGGGGAGACCCAGTACTTC; CDR3: CASSGLAGAGETQYF
size: few; D: TRBD1; V: TRBV5-1; J: TRBJ2-7; DNA: TGCGCCAGCAGCGAGCGTTTGGGGACAGGGTCCTACGAGCAGTACTTC; CDR3: CASSERLGTGSYEQYF
size: -; D: TRBD1; V: TRBV4-1; J: TRBJ2-1; DNA: TGCGCCAGCAGCCCGGGACAGGTCCTCAATGAGCAGTTCTTC; CDR3: CASSPGQVLNEQFF
size: -; D: TRBD1; V: TRBV5-1; J: TRBJ1-5; DNA: TGCGCCAGCAGCTTGGATCAGGGGGCGAAGCCCCAGCATTTT; CDR3: CASSLDQGAKPQHF
size: once; D: -; V: TRBV6-5; J: TRBJ1-2; DNA: TGTGCCAGCAACTCGCTTGTAGGGGGCTACACCTTC; CDR3: CASNSLVGGYTF
size: few; D: TRBD2; V: TRBV9; J: TRBJ2-5; DNA: TGTGCCAGCAACCCGGGACTAGCAGGTCCCCAGTACTTC; CDR3: CASNPGLAGPQYF
size: -; D: -; V: TRBV14; J: TRBJ1-2; DNA: TGTGCCAGCAGCCCGGCGCGGACGTCTCAGGGCTACACCTTC; CDR3: CASSPARTSQGYTF
size: -; D: -; V: TRBV20-1; J: TRBJ1-3; DNA: TGCAGTGCCGGAGGTGTCAGCTCTGGAAACACCATATATTTT; CDR3: CSAGGVSSGNTIYF
size: -; D: TRBD2; V: TRBV4-2; J: TRBJ2-4; DNA: TGTGCCAGCAGCGCGACTAGCGGGAGGAGGAACATTCAGTACTTC; CDR3: CASSATSGRRNIQYF
size: few; D: -; V: TRBV7-2; J: TRBJ1-4; DNA: TGTGCCAGCAGCTTAGACCGTGGGATGGCTAATGAAAAACTGTTTTTT; CDR3: CASSLDRGMANEKLFF
size: -; D: TRBD2; V: TRBV12-5; J: TRBJ2-1; DNA: TGTGCTAGTGCTGGACTAGCGGGAGGGCCAGGGCAGTTCTTC; CDR3: CASAGLAGGPGQFF
size: few; D: TRBD1; V: TRBV27; J: TRBJ2-7; DNA: TGTGCCAGCAGTTCCTGGACAGGGCTCGCTTACGAGCAGTACTTC; CDR3: CASSSWTGLAYEQYF
size: -; D: -; V: TRBV28; J: TRBJ1-2; DNA: TGTGCCAGCACGTCATCGGGGTTAGCTAACTATGGCTACACCTTC; CDR3: CASTSSGLANYGYTF
size: -; D: -; V: TRBV7-2; J: TRBJ2-1; DNA: TGTGCCAGCAGCTTAGATGGTCCTCTGGATGAGCAGTTCTTC; CDR3: CASSLDGPLDEQFF
size: few; D: TRBD2; V: TRBV6-2/TRBV6-3; J: TRBJ2-3; DNA: TGTGCCAGCAGGAGACTAGCGGGGTCGGGTGACAGATACGCGTATTTT; CDR3: CASRRLAGSGDRYAYF
size: -; D: -; V: TRBV6-6; J: TRBJ2-1; DNA: TGTGCCAGCAGGGGGGGCGGAGAATCCTACAATGAGCAGTTCTTC; CDR3: CASRGGGESYNEQFF
size: few; D: TRBD2; V: TRBV2; J: TRBJ2-5; DNA: TGTGCCAGCAGTGACGATCTAGCGGGAGGGGTGGAGACCCAGTACTTC; CDR3: CASSDDLAGGVETQYF
size: -; D: -; V: TRBV20-1; J: TRBJ2-4; DNA: TGCAGTGTAGACAATATGAACATTCAGTACTTC; CDR3: CSVDNMNIQYF
size: few; D: -; V: TRBV7-9; J: TRBJ2-4; DNA: TGTGCCAGCAGCATCCTAGCCAAAAACATTCAGTACTTC; CDR3: CASSILAKNIQYF
size: -; D: TRBD1; V: TRBV12-3/TRBV12-4; J: TRBJ2-1; DNA: TGTGCCAGCAGTTTAATGGGGACAGGGTCGACTAATGAGCAGTTCTTC; CDR3: CASSLMGTGSTNEQFF
size: -; D: -; V: TRBV5-1; J: TRBJ1-2; DNA: TGCGCCAGCAGCCAAGTGGGTGACTATGGCTACACCTTC; CDR3: CASSQVGDYGYTF
size: -; D: -; V: TRBV9; J: TRBJ2-1; DNA: TGTGCCAGCAGCGGGACTCCCGGGGGTTACAATGAGCAGTTCTTC; CDR3: CASSGTPGGYNEQFF
size: few; D: TRBD1; V: TRBV2; J: TRBJ2-4; DNA: TGTGCCACCCGACAGGGGGTAAACATTCAGTACTTC; CDR3: CATRQGVNIQYF
size: few; D: -; V: TRBV7-6; J: TRBJ2-7; DNA: TGTGCCAGCAGCTTTACAGGGGAGGGCTACGAGCAGTACTTC; CDR3: CASSFTGEGYEQYF
size: once; D: -; V: TRBV21-1; J: TRBJ2-7; DNA: TGTGCCAGCAGCAAAGCTCCCGGGCGCCAGTACTTC; CDR3: CASSKAPGRQYF
size: -; D: TRBD1; V: TRBV6-5; J: TRBJ2-7; DNA: TGTGCCAGCAGTTACTTCGGGCCCGGACAGGGGAGCGAGCAGTACTTC; CDR3: CASSYFGPGQGSEQYF
size: -; D: TRBD2; V: TRBV5-1; J: TRBJ2-1; DNA: TGCGCCAGCAGCCAAGGGACTAGCGGGCCCGATGAGCAGTTCTTC; CDR3: CASSQGTSGPDEQFF
size: few; D: -; V: TRBV9; J: TRBJ2-1; DNA: TGTGCCAGCAGCGTAGAACCGGGAGAAAGAGAGCAGTTCTTC; CDR3: CASSVEPGEREQFF
size: -; D: TRBD2; V: TRBV28; J: TRBJ2-7; DNA: TGTGCCAGCAGTTTATATTCCCCTGTGGGAGGGCCCTACGAGCAGTACTTC; CDR3: CASSLYSPVGGPYEQYF
size: -; D: -; V: TRBV21-1; J: TRBJ2-6; DNA: TGTGCCAGCAGCAAACTTTGCGGACACTCTGGGGCCAACGTCCTGACTTTC; CDR3: CASSKLCGHSGANVLTF
size: -; D: -; V: TRBV27; J: TRBJ2-7; DNA: TGTGCCAGCAGTTTAGTGGGAGTGGGGTACAATGAGCAGTACTTC; CDR3: CASSLVGVGYNEQYF
size: few; D: -; V: TRBV29-1; J: TRBJ2-1; DNA: TGCAGCGTTGACGCCCGTCCAATATACAATGAGCAGTTCTTC; CDR3: CSVDARPIYNEQFF
size: -; D: TRBD1; V: TRBV9; J: TRBJ2-1; DNA: TGTGCCAGCAGCGTAGGACCGGGACAGGTCAATGAGCAGTTCTTC; CDR3: CASSVGPGQVNEQFF
size: -; D: -; V: TRBV2; J: TRBJ2-4; DNA: TGTGCCAGCAGTGAAATTCGGGGGAAAGCCAAAAACATTCAGTACTTC; CDR3: CASSEIRGKAKNIQYF
size: few; D: -; V: TRBV7-8; J: TRBJ2-5; DNA: TGTGCCAGCAGCTCAGCGAGGATAGGGCTCATAATCTCGGAGACCCAGTACTTC; CDR3: CASSSARIGLIISETQYF
size: -; D: TRBD1; V: TRBV5-1; J: TRBJ1-2; DNA: TGCGCCAGCAGCTTGGGTGGGGACAGGCTGGATTTTGATGGCTACACCTTC; CDR3: CASSLGGDRLDFDGYTF
size: -; D: TRBD2; V: TRBV20-1; J: TRBJ2-1; DNA: TGCAGTGCTCTTACTAGCGGGGGCTACAATGAGCAGTTCTTC; CDR3: CSALTSGGYNEQFF
size: -; D: -; V: TRBV7-9; J: TRBJ2-1; DNA: TGTGCCAGCATTAGGCAGGGATACAATGAGCAGTTCTTC; CDR3: CASIRQGYNEQFF
size: -; D: -; V: TRBV18; J: TRBJ2-4; DNA: TGTGCCAGCTCACCGGACGGGACACCTTTAGCCAAAAACATTCAGTACTTC; CDR3: CASSPDGTPLAKNIQYF
size: -; D: -; V: TRBV29-1; J: TRBJ2-5; DNA: TGCAGCGTCCGGTGGGTAGTACAAGAGACCCAGTACTTC; CDR3: CSVRWVVQETQYF
size: -; D: -; V: TRBV2; J: TRBJ2-5; DNA: TGTGCCGGTCGGGGAGAGGGCCAAGAGACCCAGTACTTC; CDR3: CAGRGEGQETQYF
size: few; D: TRBD2; V: TRBV29-1; J: TRBJ2-5; DNA: TGCAGCGCAGAAGGCGGGAGAGGTGAGACCCAGTACTTC; CDR3: CSAEGGRGETQYF
size: many; D: -; V: TRBV2; J: TRBJ2-3; DNA: TGTGCCAGCATGGTGGTGATTAGCACAGATACGCAGTATTTT; CDR3: CASMVVISTDTQYF
size: -; D: -; V: TRBV3-1; J: TRBJ1-2; DNA: TGTGCCAGCAGCCTGAGGACCAGAGGCTACACCTTC; CDR3: CASSLRTRGYTF
size: -; D: TRBD1; V: TRBV10-3; J: TRBJ2-3; DNA: TGTGCCATCAGCCGGGACAGGGGCCCAGATACGCAGTATTTT; CDR3: CAISRDRGPDTQYF
size: few; D: TRBD2; V: TRBV4-1; J: TRBJ2-7; DNA: TGCGCCAGCAGCCAAGTACTAGCGGACTCCTACGAGCAGTACTTC; CDR3: CASSQVLADSYEQYF
size: few; D: -; V: TRBV27; J: TRBJ2-7; DNA: TGTGCCAGCCTCCGCAGGGGAACCGGCGAGCAGTACTTC; CDR3: CASLRRGTGEQYF
size: -; D: -; V: TRBV14; J: TRBJ2-1; DNA: TGTGCCAGCAGCCGAGGACTTACTAATGAGCAGTTCTTC; CDR3: CASSRGLTNEQFF
size: few; D: -; V: TRBV7-9; J: TRBJ2-1; DNA: TGTGCCAGCAGCCCTGGAAGACCTGAGCAGTTCTTC; CDR3: CASSPGRPEQFF
size: -; D: TRBD2; V: TRBV5-1; J: TRBJ2-1; DNA: TGCGCCAGCAGCCCACCCAATCTAGCGGGAGGCAATGAGCAGTTCTTC; CDR3: CASSPPNLAGGNEQFF